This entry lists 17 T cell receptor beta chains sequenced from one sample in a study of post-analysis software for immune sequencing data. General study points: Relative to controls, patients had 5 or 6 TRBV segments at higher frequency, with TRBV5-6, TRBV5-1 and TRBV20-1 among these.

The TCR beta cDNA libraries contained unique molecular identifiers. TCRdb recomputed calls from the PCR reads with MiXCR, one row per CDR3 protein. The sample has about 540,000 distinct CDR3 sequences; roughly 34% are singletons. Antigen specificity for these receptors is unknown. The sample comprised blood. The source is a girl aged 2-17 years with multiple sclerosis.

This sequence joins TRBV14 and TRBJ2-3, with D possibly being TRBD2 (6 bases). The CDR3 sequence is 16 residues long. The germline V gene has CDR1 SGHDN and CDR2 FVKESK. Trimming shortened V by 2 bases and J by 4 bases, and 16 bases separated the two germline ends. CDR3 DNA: TGTGCCAGCAGCCAACCCGCTAGCGATACCCCAGATACGCAGTATTTT. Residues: CASSQPASDTPDTQYF.

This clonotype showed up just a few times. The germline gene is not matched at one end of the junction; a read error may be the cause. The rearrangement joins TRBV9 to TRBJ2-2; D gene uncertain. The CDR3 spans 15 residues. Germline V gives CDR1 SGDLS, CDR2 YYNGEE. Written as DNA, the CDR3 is TGTGCCGGCAGCGTAGGCCTGATATCTATCGGGGAGCTGTTTTTT. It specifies CAGSVGLISIGELFF.

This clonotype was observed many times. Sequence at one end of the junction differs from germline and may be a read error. In nucleotides, the CDR3 is TGTGCCAGCAGCTTAGGACAGGGAGATGGCTACACCTTC. It is translated as CASSLGQGDGYTF. V and J are TRBV5-1 and TRBJ1-2; 8 nucleotides agree with TRBD1. This CDR3 spans 13 amino acids. Germline V CDR1 and CDR2: SGHRS, YFSETQ. Looking up the rest from reference TRBV5-1 and TRBJ1-2 gives the full variable domain: KAGVTQTPRYLIKTRGQQVTLSCSPISGHRSVSWYQQTPGQGLQFLFEYFSETQRNKGNFPGRFSGRQFSNSRSEMNVSTLELGDSALYLCASSLGQGDGYTFGSGTRLTVV.

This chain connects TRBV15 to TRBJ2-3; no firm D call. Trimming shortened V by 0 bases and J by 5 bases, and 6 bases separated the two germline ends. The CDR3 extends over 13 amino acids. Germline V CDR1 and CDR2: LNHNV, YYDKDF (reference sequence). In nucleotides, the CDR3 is TGTGCCACCAGCAGAGATCGCTTAGATACGCAGTATTTT. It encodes CATSRDRLDTQYF. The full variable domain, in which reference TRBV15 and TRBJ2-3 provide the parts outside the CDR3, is DAMVIQNPRYQVTQFGKPVTLSCSQTLNHNVMYWYQQKSSQAPKLLFHYYDKDFNNEADTPDNFQSRRPNTSFCFLDIRSPGLGDTAMYLCATSRDRLDTQYFGPGTRLTVL.

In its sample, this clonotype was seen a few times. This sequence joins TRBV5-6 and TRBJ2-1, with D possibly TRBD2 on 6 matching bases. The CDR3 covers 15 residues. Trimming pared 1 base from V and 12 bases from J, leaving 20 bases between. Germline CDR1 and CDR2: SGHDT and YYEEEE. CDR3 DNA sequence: TGTGCCAGCAGCTTGTCGCGGGACCCAGGGAAGGGGCAGTTCTTC. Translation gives CASSLSRDPGKGQFF. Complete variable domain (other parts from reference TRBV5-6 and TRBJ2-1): DAGVTQSPTHLIKTRGQQVTLRCSPKSGHDTVSWYQQALGQGPQFIFQYYEEEERQRGNFPDRFSGHQFPNYSSELNVNALLLGDSALYLCASSLSRDPGKGQFFGPGTRLTVL.

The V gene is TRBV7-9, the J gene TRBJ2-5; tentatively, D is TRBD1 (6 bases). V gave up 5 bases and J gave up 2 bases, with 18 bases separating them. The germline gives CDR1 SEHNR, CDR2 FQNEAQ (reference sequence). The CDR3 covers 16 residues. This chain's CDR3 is CASSAVGTILQETQYF. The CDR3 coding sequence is TGTGCCAGCAGCGCCGTCGGGACAATCCTTCAAGAGACCCAGTACTTC.

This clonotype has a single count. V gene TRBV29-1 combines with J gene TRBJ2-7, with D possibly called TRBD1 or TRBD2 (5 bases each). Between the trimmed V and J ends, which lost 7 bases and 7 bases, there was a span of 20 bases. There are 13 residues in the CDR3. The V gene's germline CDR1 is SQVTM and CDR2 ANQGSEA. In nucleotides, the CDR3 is TGCAGCGCCTCCCGACAGCCTAGAGGGGAGCAGTACTTC. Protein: CSASRQPRGEQYF.

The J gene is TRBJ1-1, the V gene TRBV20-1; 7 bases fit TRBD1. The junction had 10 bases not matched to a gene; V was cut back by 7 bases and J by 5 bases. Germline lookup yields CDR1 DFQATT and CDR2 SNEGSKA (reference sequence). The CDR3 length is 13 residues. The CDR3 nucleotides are TGCAGTGGTACCGGACAGGTCGGGACTGAAGCTTTCTTT. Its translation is CSGTGQVGTEAFF.

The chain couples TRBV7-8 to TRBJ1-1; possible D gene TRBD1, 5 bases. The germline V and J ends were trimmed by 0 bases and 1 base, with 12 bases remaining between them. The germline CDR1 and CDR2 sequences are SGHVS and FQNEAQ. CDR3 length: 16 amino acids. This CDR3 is CASSLARGAGNTEAFF. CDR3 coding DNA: TGTGCCAGCAGCTTAGCCCGAGGGGCGGGGAACACTGAAGCTTTCTTT.

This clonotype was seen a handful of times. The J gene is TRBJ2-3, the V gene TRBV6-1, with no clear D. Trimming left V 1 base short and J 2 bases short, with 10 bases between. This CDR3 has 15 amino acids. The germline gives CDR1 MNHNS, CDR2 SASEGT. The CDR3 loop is CASSEVVGSTDTQYF. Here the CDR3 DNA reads TGTGCCAGCAGTGAAGTGGTTGGATCCACAGATACGCAGTATTTT.

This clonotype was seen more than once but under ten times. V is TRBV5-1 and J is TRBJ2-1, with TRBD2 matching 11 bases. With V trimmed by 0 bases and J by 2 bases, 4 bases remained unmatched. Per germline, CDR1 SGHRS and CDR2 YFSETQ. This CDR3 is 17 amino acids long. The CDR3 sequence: CASSLVAGGPPYNEQFF. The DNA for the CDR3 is TGCGCCAGCAGCTTGGTAGCGGGGGGGCCCCCCTACAATGAGCAGTTCTTC. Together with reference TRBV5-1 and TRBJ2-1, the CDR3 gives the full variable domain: KAGVTQTPRYLIKTRGQQVTLSCSPISGHRSVSWYQQTPGQGLQFLFEYFSETQRNKGNFPGRFSGRQFSNSRSEMNVSTLELGDSALYLCASSLVAGGPPYNEQFFGPGTRLTVL.

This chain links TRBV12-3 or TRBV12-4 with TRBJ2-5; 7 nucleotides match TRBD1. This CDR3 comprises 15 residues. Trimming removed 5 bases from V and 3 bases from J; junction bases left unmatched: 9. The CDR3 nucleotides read TGTGCCAGCAGTCCGCTTGGGACAGCCGAAGAGACCCAGTACTTC. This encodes CASSPLGTAEETQYF.

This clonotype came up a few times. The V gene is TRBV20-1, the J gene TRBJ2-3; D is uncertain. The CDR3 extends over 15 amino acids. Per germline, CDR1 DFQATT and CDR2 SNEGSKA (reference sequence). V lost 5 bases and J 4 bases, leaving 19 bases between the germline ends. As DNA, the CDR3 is TGCAGTGCTGAGGTCAGGAGAAGCACTCCAGATACGCAGTATTTT. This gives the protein CSAEVRRSTPDTQYF.

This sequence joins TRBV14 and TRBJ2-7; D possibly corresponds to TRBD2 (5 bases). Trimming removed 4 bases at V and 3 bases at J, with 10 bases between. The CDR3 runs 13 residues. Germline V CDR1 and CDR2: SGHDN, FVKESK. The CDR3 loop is CASSRARDYEQYF. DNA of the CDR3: TGTGCCAGCAGCCGCGCTCGGGACTACGAGCAGTACTTC.

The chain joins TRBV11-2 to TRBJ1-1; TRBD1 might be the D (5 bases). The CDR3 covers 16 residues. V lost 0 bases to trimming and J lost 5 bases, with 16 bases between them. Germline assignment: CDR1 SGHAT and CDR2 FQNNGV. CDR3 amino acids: CASSLDLGQGGTEAFF. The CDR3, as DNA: TGTGCCAGCAGCTTAGATCTAGGGCAGGGAGGAACTGAAGCTTTCTTT.

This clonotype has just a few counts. As DNA, the CDR3 is TGTGCCATCAGTGAGGGCAGGGAAGGCGGCTACACCTTC. This codes for CAISEGREGGYTF. This chain uses TRBV10-3 with TRBJ1-2, with D perhaps matching TRBD1 (5 bases). Germline values: CDR1 ENHRY, CDR2 SYGVKD. The CDR3 is 13 amino acids. V was trimmed by 2 bases and J by 8 bases, leaving 12 bases between them.

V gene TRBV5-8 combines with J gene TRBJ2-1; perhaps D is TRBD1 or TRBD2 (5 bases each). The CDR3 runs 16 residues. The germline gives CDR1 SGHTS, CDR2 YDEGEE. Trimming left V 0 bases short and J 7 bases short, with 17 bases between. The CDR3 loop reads CASSLAGPWGKNEQFF. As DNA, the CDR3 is TGTGCCAGCAGCTTGGCTGGACCTTGGGGGAAGAATGAGCAGTTCTTC.